Below, one T cell receptor (beta chain) is given with its context. The antigen is not known. The data belong to a study of blood T cells in healthy people across ages. Findings of the study overall: Diversity was higher, and naive CD4+ cells more numerous, in long-lived donors than in aged donors.

CDR3 length equals 18 residues. The germline CDR1 and CDR2 sequences are SGHVS and FQNEAQ. J lost 1 base, V lost 1 base, and 10 bases had no gene match. Sample-barcoded 5' priming and a J-beta primer mix drove a second PCR of 7 to 11 cycles. TCRdb used MiXCR to reprocess the 5' RACE reads, holding one entry per CDR3 protein. This sample carries about 1,400,000 distinct CDR3 sequences, 42% of them seen once, and the ten largest clones take roughly 7.9%. This sequence was found in a woman aged 18-35 years in good health. The specimen sequenced was blood. This chain connects TRBV7-8 to TRBJ2-4, with TRBD1 identical over 7 bases. The CDR3 region is CASSLGGDRVGAKNIQYF. The DNA for the CDR3 is TGTGCCAGCAGCTTAGGGGGTGACAGGGTTGGGGCCAAAAACATTCAGTACTTC.